Sequencing of this TCR beta chain was carried out in a study of human T cells and chemical hapten exposure. Between the trimmed V and J ends, which lost 4 bases and 5 bases, there was a span of 6 bases. The CDR3 length is 12 residues. This clonotype was seen at least ten times. Documented time point: pre-sensitization, week 0. Treatment: therapeutic diphenylcyclopropenone sensitization with weekly scalp DPC. Each CDR3 protein is one row after TCRdb ran MiXCR on the RACE reads. The sample consists of roughly 380,000 distinct CDR3 sequences, 5% to 6.5% of them appearing once. The genes are TRBV12-3 or TRBV12-4 and TRBJ1-5; no clear D gene. This clonotype originated in a woman aged 50 to 60 with alopecia areata. Some clones in this sample may be carry-over from other donors' samples. Sample: whole blood, taken in connection with sensitization to the hapten diphenylcyclopropenone (DPC). Written as DNA, the CDR3 is TGTGCCAGCAGTTCCCCTGATCAGCCCCAGCATTTT. As protein: CASSSPDQPQHF.